This T cell receptor beta chain was captured by sequencing in a study of PD-1 blockade in classical Hodgkin lymphoma. Data came from immunoSEQ multiplex PCR; TCRdb stores just in-frame clones and leaves some out. The sample has 90,000 to 140,000 clones, approximately 89% seen once; the top ten hold around 20%. Germline V CDR1 and CDR2: SQVTM, ANQGSEA. Trimming removed 8 bases from V and 10 bases from J, with 29 bases in between. The CDR3 is 15 residues long. Noted time point: cycle 4 day 1 (C4D1), after more than 5 weeks of nivolumab. All trial patients relapsed after autologous stem cell transplantation. Progressive disease, partial response or complete response was each patient's best response.

The sample was peripheral blood mononuclear cells (PBMCs), taken before the fourth cycle of nivolumab. The gene calls are TRBV29-1 and TRBJ1-1; D uncertain. The origin of this receptor is a human donor with classical Hodgkin lymphoma. The CDR3 loop reads CSSNLVREGSARAFF. CDR3 DNA: TGCAGCTCAAACCTCGTAAGGGAAGGTTCGGCGAGAGCTTTCTTT.